A single sample gave rise to the 13 T cell receptor beta chains below, sequenced in a study of response to subunit inactivated influenza vaccine. Via MiXCR, TCRdb re-called the RT-PCR reads, giving one row per CDR3 protein. Of just over 300,000 distinct CDR3 sequences in the sample, over 20% were seen once. Source: PBMCs from blood, taken less than 22 months after vaccination. The source of these receptors is a man aged 50 to 69 who received an inactivated influenza vaccine.

There are a few counts of this clonotype. The gene calls are TRBV7-2 and TRBJ2-5; TRBD1 matches 9 bases. Germline lookup yields CDR1 SGHTA and CDR2 FQGNSA. The CDR3 spans 15 residues. Trimming cost V 0 bases and J 3 bases; bases outside gene matches: 2. CDR3 nucleotide sequence: TGTGCCAGCAGCTTAGCCCGGACAGGGGAAGAGACCCAGTACTTC. Its protein is CASSLARTGEETQYF.

The gene calls are TRBV7-8 and TRBJ2-7; D is ambiguous. Trimming pared 5 bases from V and 3 bases from J, leaving 11 bases between. This CDR3 has 13 residues. Germline CDR1 and CDR2: SGHVS and FQNEAQ. The CDR3 nucleotides are TGTGCCAGCAGCAGGACGCCCCTCTACGAGCAGTACTTC. It codes for CASSRTPLYEQYF. Looking up the rest from reference TRBV7-8 and TRBJ2-7 gives the full variable domain: GAGVSQSPRYKVAKRGQDVALRCDPISGHVSLFWYQQALGQGPEFLTYFQNEAQLDKSGLPSDRFFAERPEGSVSTLKIQRTQQEDSAVYLCASSRTPLYEQYFGPGTRLTVT.

This clonotype was found a few times. The genes are TRBV11-2 and TRBJ1-2, with D possibly TRBD1 on 6 matching bases. The CDR3 is made up of 14 amino acids. Deletions cut 1 base from V and 4 bases from J, with 10 bases between. Germline V lookup: CDR1 SGHAT, CDR2 FQNNGV. CDR3 sequence (DNA): TGTGCCAGCAGCTTAGGGAGGGGGGGCTATGGCTACACCTTC. This codes for CASSLGRGGYGYTF.

The chain links TRBV18 to TRBJ2-6, with unresolved D. V lost 3 bases to trimming and J lost 4 bases, with 13 bases between them. Germline CDR1 KGHSH, CDR2 LQKENI. This CDR3 contains 16 residues. The CDR3 nucleotides read TGTGCCAGCTCACCGGACGGGTGGCTAGGGGCCAACGTCCTGACTTTC. The encoded protein is CASSPDGWLGANVLTF. The full variable domain, rest sourced from reference TRBV18 and TRBJ2-6, is NAGVMQNPRHLVRRRGQEARLRCSPMKGHSHVYWYRQLPEEGLKFMVYLQKENIIDESGMPKERFSAEFPKEGPSILRIQQVVRGDSAAYFCASSPDGWLGANVLTFGAGSRLTVL.

This clonotype occurred once. The chain is built from TRBV27 and TRBJ1-5; 9 nucleotides align to TRBD1. V dropped 5 bases and J dropped 5; count of bases not matched to a gene: 10. This CDR3 is built from 16 residues. Germline CDR1 is MNHEY and CDR2 is SMNVEV (reference sequence). In DNA, the CDR3 is TGTGCCAGCAGTCCAACAACAGGGGGCCGAGATCAGCCCCAGCATTTT. Its protein product is CASSPTTGGRDQPQHF.

The sample holds one count of this clonotype. The J gene is TRBJ2-5, the V gene TRBV14; 9 bases match TRBD2. CDR1 is SGHDN, CDR2 FVKESK, per germline. The V and J ends lost 5 bases and 0 bases, in that order; junction bases with no gene match: 7. This CDR3 has 16 residues. In DNA form, the CDR3 reads TGTGCCAGCAGCGAACTCGCTAGCGGGAACCAAGAGACCCAGTACTTC. It encodes CASSELASGNQETQYF.

This clonotype showed up just a few times. This rearrangement joins TRBV7-2 to TRBJ2-1, with TRBD2 matching 9 bases. The CDR3 runs 16 residues. Germline lookup yields CDR1 SGHTA and CDR2 FQGNSA. V dropped 1 base and J dropped 4; count of bases not matched to a gene: 5. The CDR3 coding sequence is TGTGCCAGCAGCTTAGTTAGCGGGAGAGGTTACAATGAGCAGTTCTTC. The encoded protein is CASSLVSGRGYNEQFF.

In this sample, this clonotype turned up a few times. V gene TRBV6-1 combines with J gene TRBJ1-3, with TRBD1 matching 9 bases. The CDR3 has 16 residues. J was trimmed by 10 bases and V by 5 bases; bases with no gene match: 15. CDR1 MNHNS and CDR2 SASEGT come from the germline V gene. DNA for the CDR3: TGTGCCAGCAGTCCACCGGGACAGGGAAGAAGCAAAACCATATATTTT. It codes for CASSPPGQGRSKTIYF.

V is TRBV13 and J is TRBJ1-1, with D unclear. Germline V CDR1 and CDR2: PRHDT, FYEKMQ (reference sequence). V lost 0 bases and J 3 bases, leaving 14 bases between the germline ends. The CDR3 is 16 amino acids. The CDR3 region has the DNA TGTGCCAGCAGCTTAGGTTTGTCGGCTGTGTACACTGAAGCTTTCTTT. It yields the protein CASSLGLSAVYTEAFF.

This clonotype was observed a handful of times. The chain couples TRBV28 to TRBJ2-3, with D perhaps matching TRBD1 (5 bases). The CDR3 consists of 14 residues. V gave up 11 bases and J gave up 2 bases, with 17 bases separating them. Germline CDR1 reads MDHEN; CDR2 reads SYDVKM. This CDR3 reads CAATRTSLTDTQYF. The CDR3 DNA sequence: TGTGCCGCCACCCGGACAAGCCTCACAGATACGCAGTATTTT.

This clonotype was seen ten or more times. This sequence joins TRBV4-3 and TRBJ1-4, with a possible D match to TRBD1 (5 bases). Germline CDR1 is LGHNA and CDR2 is YSLEER. The ends were cut back, 0 bases at V and 3 bases at J, with 17 bases in the middle. The CDR3 covers 18 residues. The CDR3 loop is CASSQDGGSGSANEKLFF. The CDR3 bases are TGCGCCAGCAGCCAAGACGGGGGAAGTGGTTCGGCTAATGAAAAACTGTTTTTT.

The chain carries TRBV20-1 and TRBJ2-1; no definite D call. Trimming cost V 6 bases and J 3 bases, with 6 bases left between them. There are 11 residues in the CDR3. In germline, CDR1 is DFQATT, CDR2 SNEGSKA (reference sequence). CDR3 residues: CSAPIYNEQFF. In nucleotides, the CDR3 is TGCAGTGCCCCCATCTACAATGAGCAGTTCTTC.

This clonotype was seen only a few times. This chain uses TRBV7-2 with TRBJ1-3; weak D call: TRBD1 (5 bases). Trimming shortened V by 2 bases and J by 6 bases, and 14 bases separated the two germline ends. This CDR3 has 15 amino acids. Germline values: CDR1 SGHTA, CDR2 FQGNSA. The CDR3 DNA sequence: TGTGCCAGCAGCTTAAAATTAGGGGCTCAAAACACCATATATTTT. Protein sequence: CASSLKLGAQNTIYF.